The 23 T cell receptor beta chains in this list originate from one sample, sequenced in a study of CD8+ T cells in alopecia areata. Sequencing relied on a cDNA template that was reverse transcribed from extracted RNA. Sequencing was performed with immunoSEQ multiplex PCR; in TCRdb, only in-frame clones are kept and a portion is missing. Altogether around 140,000 clones are present, under 60% being singletons, with the ten largest covering under 7.5%. This specimen was CD4+ T cells sorted from blood, taken at week 0. The receptor set was obtained from a human donor with alopecia areata.

The chain carries TRBV27 and TRBJ1-1; TRBD1 might be the D (5 bases). The germline gives CDR1 MNHEY, CDR2 SMNVEV (reference sequence). Deletions cut 6 bases from V and 6 bases from J, with 17 bases between. The CDR3 is 14 amino acids. CDR3 DNA: TGTGCCAGCAGACCGGGACTGCTGTCCCCTGAAGCTTTCTTT. It encodes CASRPGLLSPEAFF.

V and J are TRBV2 and TRBJ2-1, with 10 positions matching TRBD2. CDR1 and CDR2 from the germline V gene are SNHLY and FYNNEI. The trim removed 6 bases at V and 9 bases at J, leaving 11 bases unmatched. The CDR3 sequence is 15 residues long. CDR3 amino acids: CASSELAGFVGEQFF. DNA of the CDR3: TGTGCCAGCAGCGAACTAGCGGGGTTCGTGGGTGAGCAGTTCTTC.

The chain uses TRBV30 and TRBJ2-3; the D gene is possibly TRBD2 (6 bases). The germline V and J ends were trimmed by 3 bases and 0 bases, with 7 bases remaining between them. The CDR3 contains 13 residues. Germline V gene lookup returns CDR1 GTSNPN and CDR2 SVGIG (reference sequence). CDR3 sequence (DNA): TGTGCCTGGAGCGGGAGAAGCACAGATACGCAGTATTTT. Translation: CAWSGRSTDTQYF.

V and J are TRBV2 and TRBJ2-3; a weak D match, TRBD2 (5 bases). Germline-derived CDR1 and CDR2 are SNHLY and FYNNEI. The CDR3 runs 14 residues. The V and J ends lost 4 bases and 2 bases respectively, with 10 bases between them. The CDR3 nucleotides are TGTGCCAGCAGTGGACTACTTCCCACAGATACGCAGTATTTT. It encodes CASSGLLPTDTQYF.

This clone has just one count. This sequence joins TRBV7-8 and TRBJ2-1; 7 nucleotides line up with TRBD2. Trimming at V came to 5 bases and at J to 9 bases, leaving 7 bases not matched to a gene. The CDR3 consists of 13 residues. The germline V gene has CDR1 SGHVS and CDR2 FQNEAQ. As DNA, the CDR3 is TGTGCCAGCAGCCCACGAGGGGAGGGTGAGCAGTTCTTC. Translation gives CASSPRGEGEQFF.

The J gene is TRBJ2-1, the V gene TRBV6-1; D may be TRBD1 or TRBD2 (7 bases each). CDR3 length: 13 amino acids. V was cut by 7 bases and J by 3 bases, with 10 bases left in between. CDR1 and CDR2 from the germline V gene are MNHNS and SASEGT. CDR3 amino acids: CASIRGGYNEQFF. The CDR3 DNA follows: TGTGCCAGCATCAGGGGGGGCTACAATGAGCAGTTCTTC.

V and J are TRBV7-9 and TRBJ2-3; D possibly corresponds to TRBD1 (5 bases). V lost 5 bases to trimming and J lost 0 bases, with 9 bases between them. The CDR3 covers 14 residues. Germline CDR1 reads SEHNR; CDR2 reads FQNEAQ (reference sequence). Here the CDR3 DNA reads TGTGCCAGCAGCCAACCAGGGAGCACAGATACGCAGTATTTT. Amino acid sequence: CASSQPGSTDTQYF.

The J gene is TRBJ2-1, the V gene TRBV7-9; D remains ambiguous. Trimming shortened V by 3 bases and J by 5 bases, and 8 bases separated the two germline ends. This CDR3 comprises 13 residues. The germline CDR1 and CDR2 sequences are SEHNR and FQNEAQ (reference sequence). In DNA, the CDR3 is TGTGCCAGCAGCTTTTTTCGGGACAATGAGCAGTTCTTC. This sequence encodes CASSFFRDNEQFF.

The chain recombines TRBV2 with TRBJ1-1, with D unresolved. CDR1 SNHLY and CDR2 FYNNEI come from the germline V gene. V dropped 5 bases and J dropped 1 base, with 26 bases sitting between them. The CDR3 covers 19 residues. As DNA, the CDR3 is TGTGCCAGCAGTCATGGGGTACTACTAAGACCCCATGGGAACACTGAAGCTTTCTTT. It specifies CASSHGVLLRPHGNTEAFF.

The chain combines TRBV10-3 with TRBJ1-4; TRBD1 is a possible D gene (6 bases). The CDR3 runs to 13 residues. V dropped 2 bases and J dropped 6 bases, with 7 bases sitting between them. Germline-derived CDR1 and CDR2 are ENHRY and SYGVKD. CDR3 residues: CAISERTDEKLFF. The CDR3 DNA reads as TGTGCCATCAGTGAGAGGACAGATGAAAAACTGTTTTTT.

V is TRBV18 and J is TRBJ1-5, with 8 bases matching TRBD1. The CDR3 extends over 15 amino acids. The germline V gene encodes CDR1 KGHSH and CDR2 LQKENI. Losses at the gene ends were 3 bases for V and 5 bases for J; bases not matched to a gene: 6. Here the CDR3 DNA reads TGTGCCAGCTCACCTGCGGACAGGGCGGATCAGCCCCAGCATTTT. It yields the protein CASSPADRADQPQHF.

The chain joins TRBV6-5 to TRBJ1-2, with TRBD1 identical over 9 bases. The CDR3 is 16 residues long. Trimming removed 0 bases from V and 7 bases from J; junction bases left unmatched: 9. The germline V gene has CDR1 MNHEY and CDR2 SVGAGI. The CDR3 reads CASSYSSSGQGFGYTF. As DNA, the CDR3 is TGTGCCAGCAGTTACTCGAGCTCGGGACAGGGTTTTGGCTACACCTTC.

In this sample, this clone turned up a few times. The chain employs TRBV30 and TRBJ1-4, with D hard to call. The V end lost 0 bases, the J end lost 3 bases, and 8 bases lay between the germline ends. This CDR3 region has 14 residues. Germline loops: CDR1 GTSNPN, CDR2 SVGIG (reference sequence). The CDR3 coding sequence is TGTGCCTGGAGTGTGGGTTTTGCTAATGAAAAACTGTTTTTT. Its protein product is CAWSVGFANEKLFF. Full variable domain (missing parts from reference TRBV30 and TRBJ1-4): SQTIHQWPATLVQPVGSPLSLECTVEGTSNPNLYWYRQAAGRGLQLLFYSVGIGQISSEVPQNLSASRPQDRQFILSSKKLLLSDSGFYLCAWSVGFANEKLFFGSGTQLSVL.

The chain joins TRBV29-1 to TRBJ1-1; D is unclear. Trimming cost V 7 bases and J 1 base, with 7 bases left between them. Looked up from germline, CDR1 is SQVTM and CDR2 is ANQGSEA. The CDR3 is 11 residues long. CDR3 loop: CSAHSNTEAFF. DNA for the CDR3: TGCAGCGCACACTCGAACACTGAAGCTTTCTTT.

The V and J genes are TRBV4-3 and TRBJ2-7; D may be TRBD1 (6 bases). CDR1 LGHNA and CDR2 YSLEER come from the germline V gene. This CDR3 comprises 14 residues. Trimming shortened V by 3 bases and J by 7 bases, and 16 bases separated the two germline ends. The chain's CDR3 is CASSQNDRSWEQYF. In DNA, the CDR3 is TGCGCCAGCAGCCAGAATGACAGGTCTTGGGAGCAGTACTTC.

The chain employs TRBV7-9 and TRBJ2-1; D is possibly TRBD1 (6 bases). This CDR3 comprises 15 residues. Trimming took 1 base from V and 1 from J, leaving 8 bases between them. Looked up from germline, CDR1 is SEHNR and CDR2 is FQNEAQ (reference sequence). As DNA, the CDR3 is TGTGCCAGCAGCTTAGGACAGGATTCCTACAATGAGCAGTTCTTC. Translation gives CASSLGQDSYNEQFF.

The V call is TRBV7-2, the J call TRBJ2-7, with 7 bases that match TRBD1. CDR1 is SGHTA and CDR2 is FQGNSA in the germline V gene. This CDR3 is built from 13 residues. Trimming at V came to 8 bases and at J to 3 bases, leaving 7 bases not matched to a gene. The CDR3 loop reads CASSRTGGYEQYF. CDR3 DNA sequence: TGTGCCAGCTCCCGGACAGGCGGCTACGAGCAGTACTTC.

The chain links TRBV7-2 to TRBJ2-3; D unclear. Trimming left V 2 bases short and J 8 bases short, with 8 bases between. The CDR3 is 12 amino acids. Per the germline V gene, CDR1 is SGHTA and CDR2 is FQGNSA. Here the CDR3 reads CASSLRISTQYF. The CDR3 nucleotides read TGTGCCAGCAGCTTAAGGATCAGTACGCAGTATTTT.

This sequence joins TRBV18 and TRBJ1-1; D is ambiguous. From germline, CDR1 is KGHSH and CDR2 LQKENI. Trimming took off 2 bases at V and 5 bases at J, with 12 bases between the two ends. The CDR3 is made up of 14 amino acids. This CDR3 reads CASSPSFSSTEAFF. In DNA form, the CDR3 reads TGTGCCAGCTCACCATCGTTTTCCTCAACTGAAGCTTTCTTT.

V gene TRBV30 combines with J gene TRBJ1-5; a possible D gene is TRBD1 (5 bases). There are 13 residues in the CDR3. Deletions cut 1 base from V and 11 bases from J, with 15 bases between. Germline-derived CDR1 and CDR2 are GTSNPN and SVGIG (reference sequence). The CDR3, as DNA: TGTGCCTGGAGTGAGACAGCTGGTAGGACCCAGCATTTT. Amino acid sequence: CAWSETAGRTQHF. Full variable domain (outside the CDR3, taken from reference TRBV30 and TRBJ1-5): SQTIHQWPATLVQPVGSPLSLECTVEGTSNPNLYWYRQAAGRGLQLLFYSVGIGQISSEVPQNLSASRPQDRQFILSSKKLLLSDSGFYLCAWSETAGRTQHFGDGTRLSIL.

This clone was observed many times. The rearrangement joins TRBV7-9 to TRBJ2-3; 7 bases match TRBD1. The germline CDR1 and CDR2 sequences are SEHNR and FQNEAQ (reference sequence). The trim removed 0 bases at V and 5 bases at J, leaving 5 bases unmatched. The CDR3 extends over 15 amino acids. The CDR3 region has the DNA TGTGCCAGCAGCTTAGCACAGGGGCTGGAAGATACGCAGTATTTT. Its protein product is CASSLAQGLEDTQYF.

V is TRBV7-2 and J is TRBJ1-1, with D unresolved. Germline CDR1 reads SGHTA; CDR2 reads FQGNSA. The V end was cut by 5 bases, the J end by 0 bases, with 10 bases between. CDR3 size: 14 residues. Written as DNA, the CDR3 is TGTGCCAGCAGCCCCGTTCTTATGAACACTGAAGCTTTCTTT. Encoded protein: CASSPVLMNTEAFF.

The V and J genes are TRBV30 and TRBJ1-6, with D unresolved. Trimming left V 3 bases short and J 14 bases short, with 14 bases between. The CDR3 has 12 residues. Germline CDR1 GTSNPN, CDR2 SVGIG (reference sequence). For the CDR3, the DNA is TGTGCCTGGAGCATGACCCTTCCGGCCCTCCACTTT. It yields the protein CAWSMTLPALHF. The full variable domain, in which reference TRBV30 and TRBJ1-6 provide the parts outside the CDR3, is SQTIHQWPATLVQPVGSPLSLECTVEGTSNPNLYWYRQAAGRGLQLLFYSVGIGQISSEVPQNLSASRPQDRQFILSSKKLLLSDSGFYLCAWSMTLPALHFGNGTRLTVT.